This TCR beta chain is from a study of cytomegalovirus exposure and HLA in healthy donors. A multiplex PCR was run with 60 Vbeta primers and 13 Jbeta primers. Produced via immunoSEQ multiplex PCR; TCRdb's table is partial and in-frame only. In the table there are more than 95,000 clones, 70% to 80% of which are singletons. Regarding this clone: The antigen is not known.

Points from the study as a whole: The study had only CMV serostatus as immune exposure information.

CDR3 length: 21 amino acids. With V trimmed by 4 bases and J by 0 bases, 22 bases remained unmatched. CDR1 is PRHDT and CDR2 is FYEKMQ in the germline V gene (reference sequence). Material: PBMCs. V usage is TRBV13 and J usage is TRBJ1-1, with 8 positions matching TRBD1. The sequence came from a man in his thirties or forties in good health and CMV-seropositive. CDR3 residues: CASSSPWEAGGIVGVNTEAFF. The CDR3 DNA reads as TGTGCCAGCAGCTCGCCCTGGGAGGCAGGGGGCATTGTGGGAGTGAACACTGAAGCTTTCTTT. The full variable domain, rest sourced from reference TRBV13 and TRBJ1-1, is AAGVIQSPRHLIKEKRETATLKCYPIPRHDTVYWYQQGPGQDPQFLISFYEKMQSDKGSIPDRFSAQQFSDYHSELNMSSLELGDSALYFCASSSPWEAGGIVGVNTEAFFGQGTRLTVV.